One TCR beta chain is described in this entry. The entry originates in a study of T cell changes during pregnancy in multiple sclerosis. This table comes from immunoSEQ multiplex PCR, and its TCRdb copy is limited to in-frame clones, with some not included. The sample yields some 40,000 clones, approximately 90% seen once. The CDR3 extends over 16 amino acids. Unmatched junction bases numbered 8, after V lost 5 bases and J lost 5 bases. The germline V gene encodes CDR1 SEHNR and CDR2 FQNEAQ (reference sequence). This clonotype originated in a female donor in good health, enrolled as a control in a pregnancy study. The chain employs TRBV7-9 and TRBJ2-5; TRBD2 matches at 13 bases. Material: CD4+ T cells from peripheral blood mononuclear cells, obtained in the third trimester of pregnancy. The CDR3 DNA follows: TGTGCCAGCAGCGCAACTAGCGGGGGGGGCCGGGAGACCCAGTACTTC. It is translated as CASSATSGGGRETQYF.